The rows below give T cell receptor beta chains drawn from one sample of a study of OX40 agonist ivuxolimab in advanced cancers. The table came from immunoSEQ multiplex PCR; TCRdb's copy has only in-frame clones and leaves some out. In the table there are fewer than 60,000 clones, about three quarters of which are singletons. The sample here was CD4+ or CD8+ T cells sorted from blood, taken in a trial of the OX40 agonist ivuxolimab. Every receptor here comes from an adult with an advanced solid tumor such as melanoma, head and neck, liver or kidney cancer. The CDR3 runs from the conserved cysteine through the conserved F or W. Fields, in order: V gene, D gene, clone size, J gene, CDR3 DNA, CDR3 protein. A D gene is named only where the DNA matches it firmly. The size of a clone is reported for some rows only, either as once, few or many, or as a class for expanded clones.

TRBV5-1	TRBD1	few	TRBJ2-7	TGCGCCAGCAGCTTAAGGACAGGGTCTCACGAGCAGTACTTC	CASSLRTGSHEQYF
TRBV5-1	TRBD1	NA	TRBJ1-5	TGCGCCAGCAGCTTTTCCCCCGGACAGGGGGCAGATCAGCCCCAGCATTTT	CASSFSPGQGADQPQHF
TRBV19	NA	NA	TRBJ1-1	TGTGCCAGTAGTATCCAGGGAAACACTGAAGCTTTCTTT	CASSIQGNTEAFF
TRBV9	NA	NA	TRBJ2-2	TGTGCCAGCAGCTCCCCGAGGGGGGAGCTGTTTTTT	CASSSPRGELFF
TRBV5-4	NA	NA	TRBJ2-7	TGTGCCAGCAGCTCCCACGGGACACACTACGAGCAGTACTTC	CASSSHGTHYEQYF
TRBV7-9	NA	NA	TRBJ2-7	TGTGCCAGCAGCTTATCCGGGACTTCTTTTTACGAGCAGTACTTC	CASSLSGTSFYEQYF
TRBV7-2	TRBD1	NA	TRBJ2-5	TGTGCCAGCAGCGAACAGGGGGCTGGGACCCAGTACTTC	CASSEQGAGTQYF
TRBV5-1	TRBD2	NA	TRBJ2-1	TGCGCCAGCAGTCAGGGACTAGCGGGGAACAATGAGCAGTTCTTC	CASSQGLAGNNEQFF
TRBV2	TRBD2	NA	TRBJ2-2	TGTGCCAGCAGTGAAGAACTAGCGGGAGTTAATGGCGGGGAGCTGTTTTTT	CASSEELAGVNGGELFF
TRBV2	NA	NA	TRBJ1-6	TGTGCCAGCAGTGAACTTTCGGTCGCCAATTCACCCCTCCACTTT	CASSELSVANSPLHF
TRBV9	NA	many	TRBJ1-2	TGTGCCAGCAGCGTAGGGTTGTATGGCTACACCTTC	CASSVGLYGYTF
TRBV18	NA	NA	TRBJ1-5	TGTGCCAGCTCACCACAGGCCCCAGGGGCAAGTCAGCCCCAGCATTTT	CASSPQAPGASQPQHF
TRBV18	NA	NA	TRBJ2-1	TGTGCCAGCTCCGCAAGGAGCTCCTACAATGAGCAGTTCTTC	CASSARSSYNEQFF
TRBV2	NA	NA	TRBJ2-7	TGTGCCAGCAGTGTCCCTATAACCTACGAGCAGTACTTC	CASSVPITYEQYF
TRBV9	NA	NA	TRBJ2-7	TGTGCCAGCAGCCCCCGACACACCGCTGGGGACGAGCAGTACTTC	CASSPRHTAGDEQYF
TRBV29-1	NA	NA	TRBJ2-3	TGCAGCGTTGAAGGTGACAGTTTTGGCACAGATACGCAGTATTTT	CSVEGDSFGTDTQYF
TRBV4-3	NA	once	TRBJ2-1	TGCGCCAGCAGCCAAGAATTGGTATCAGGGGAGTACAATGAGCAGTTCTTC	CASSQELVSGEYNEQFF
TRBV2	NA	medium-sized	TRBJ1-1	TGTGCCAGCAGTCAACACACTGAAGCTTTCTTT	CASSQHTEAFF
TRBV4-3	NA	NA	TRBJ2-3	TGCGCCAGCAGCCAATCTCTTTTAGATACGCAGTATTTT	CASSQSLLDTQYF
TRBV19	NA	once	TRBJ2-3	TGTGCCAGCAGCCTCGGCGGGCGCACAGATACGCAGTATTTT	CASSLGGRTDTQYF
TRBV15	TRBD2	NA	TRBJ2-7	TGTGCCACCAGCAGAGCTCCACTAGCGGGAGATGAGCAGTACTTC	CATSRAPLAGDEQYF
TRBV27	NA	NA	TRBJ1-1	TGTGCCAGCAGTTTACGAGGGGGCACTGAAGCTTTCTTT	CASSLRGGTEAFF
TRBV10-3	NA	NA	TRBJ2-1	TGTGCCACCCAGTGGGAATCCTACAATGAGCAGTTCTTC	CATQWESYNEQFF
TRBV2	NA	NA	TRBJ2-7	TGTGCCAGCAAGTATTACGGCGAGCAGTACTTC	CASKYYGEQYF
TRBV10-3	TRBD1	once	TRBJ1-1	TGTGCCATCAGCCCTTCCGGGACAGGCGTTTCTGAAGCTTTCTTT	CAISPSGTGVSEAFF
TRBV14	NA	NA	TRBJ2-5	TGTGCCAGCAGCCAATTCCGAGGGGTACAAGAGACCCAGTACTTC	CASSQFRGVQETQYF
TRBV6-4	TRBD1	NA	TRBJ1-1	TGTGCCAGCAGTCCGGACAGGATGAACACTGAAGCTTTCTTT	CASSPDRMNTEAFF
TRBV27	TRBD2	NA	TRBJ2-1	TGTGCCAGCAGTCCTAGCGGGAGACCCTACAATGAGCAGTTCTTC	CASSPSGRPYNEQFF
TRBV5-4	TRBD2	NA	TRBJ2-1	TGTGCCAGCAGCAATAGCGGGAGCTCCTACAATGAGCAGTTCTTC	CASSNSGSSYNEQFF
TRBV5-5	NA	few	TRBJ1-2	TGTGCCAGCACCAGAGGAACAGACTATGGCTACACCTTC	CASTRGTDYGYTF
TRBV11-3	NA	NA	TRBJ2-1	TGTGCCAGCAGCTGGACGGGCGCCTACAATGAGCAGTTCTTC	CASSWTGAYNEQFF
TRBV5-4	NA	once	TRBJ1-4	TGTGCCAGCAGCCAGAACAGGGTAACGGAAAAACTGTTTTTT	CASSQNRVTEKLFF
TRBV27	TRBD2	NA	TRBJ2-1	TGTGCCAGCAGTTCGCGGGAGGGCCTCTTGGATGAGCAGTTCTTC	CASSSREGLLDEQFF
TRBV27	NA	NA	TRBJ2-7	TGTGCCAGCAGTTTTTCCCAGGGGCCCTACGAGCAGTACTTC	CASSFSQGPYEQYF
TRBV19	NA	NA	TRBJ2-7	TGTGCCAGTAGTATATCCGGCGGGACTTTCTACGAGCAGTACTTC	CASSISGGTFYEQYF
TRBV6-5	NA	NA	TRBJ1-2	TGTGCCAGCATTGTGCCCTCGGGAGGCTACACCTTC	CASIVPSGGYTF
TRBV30	TRBD1	NA	TRBJ1-5	TGTGCCTGGAGCGTCGGACAGGGACAGCCCCAGCATTTT	CAWSVGQGQPQHF
TRBV7-8	NA	few	TRBJ2-1	TGTGCCAGCAGCTCGAGGAAATCCTACAATGAGCAGTTCTTC	CASSSRKSYNEQFF
TRBV6-5	TRBD1	few	TRBJ2-7	TGTGCCAGCAGCACGGAAGGACAGGGAGTGTACGAGCAGTACTTC	CASSTEGQGVYEQYF
TRBV5-4	NA	NA	TRBJ2-3	TGTGCCAGCAGCCGGGGGATGGGACAGAACACAGATACGCAGTATTTT	CASSRGMGQNTDTQYF
TRBV28	NA	many	TRBJ2-2	TGTGCCAGCAGGACCAGGGGATTCACCGGGGAGCTGTTTTTT	CASRTRGFTGELFF
TRBV14	TRBD2	NA	TRBJ2-7	TGTGCCAGCAGCCAAACTAGCGAAAACTCCTACGAGCAGTACTTC	CASSQTSENSYEQYF
TRBV19	NA	NA	TRBJ1-2	TGTGCCAGTAGTATCCGGGGCTCCAACTATGGCTACACCTTC	CASSIRGSNYGYTF
TRBV19	NA	NA	TRBJ1-3	TGTGCCAGTAGTATTGACGGGTCAGGTCCTGGAAACACCATATATTTT	CASSIDGSGPGNTIYF
TRBV18	NA	NA	TRBJ2-6	TGTGCCAGCTCACCTGACAGTCCCTCTGGGGCCAACGTCCTGACTTTC	CASSPDSPSGANVLTF
TRBV5-1	TRBD1	NA	TRBJ1-1	TGCGCCAGCACCCGGTGGGGGACAGAGGACCCGAACACTGAAGCTTTCTTT	CASTRWGTEDPNTEAFF
TRBV7-2	TRBD2	once	TRBJ2-7	TGTGCCAGCAGCGCACTAGCGGGAGGGCCCTACGAGCAGTACTTC	CASSALAGGPYEQYF
TRBV9	TRBD1	NA	TRBJ1-2	TGTGCCAGCAGCATACAGGGGCGACGCTACACCTTC	CASSIQGRRYTF
TRBV4-1	NA	once	TRBJ1-1	TGCGCCAGCAGCCAGGCAAGATGGGCAGGAAACACTGAAGCTTTCTTT	CASSQARWAGNTEAFF
TRBV28	NA	NA	TRBJ1-3	TGTGCCAGCAGTCCAATAGAAAACACCATATATTTT	CASSPIENTIYF
TRBV6-5	TRBD2	NA	TRBJ2-1	TGTGCCAGCAGTCCTGGACTAGCGGGGGAGCAGTTCTTC	CASSPGLAGEQFF
TRBV9	NA	few	TRBJ1-1	TGTGCCAGCAGCGGGGGGGGGTTTAGGAACACTGAAGCTTTCTTT	CASSGGGFRNTEAFF
TRBV30	NA	NA	TRBJ1-2	TGTGCCTGGAACCCAGGGTCCGGCTACACCTTC	CAWNPGSGYTF
TRBV11-1	NA	NA	TRBJ2-2	TGTGCCAGCGCTAGACAGCTAAACACCGGGGAGCTGTTTTTT	CASARQLNTGELFF
TRBV7-8	NA	once	TRBJ1-1	TGTGCCAGCAGCTTAGTCGAGGGATGGGACACTGAAGCTTTCTTT	CASSLVEGWDTEAFF
TRBV2	NA	NA	TRBJ1-2	TGTGCCAGCAGTGTAAATCCAAGAGGTGCTGGCTACACCTTC	CASSVNPRGAGYTF
TRBV5-1	TRBD1	NA	TRBJ2-7	TGCGCCAGCAGCTTAGCTCGGGACAGCGTTTCCTACGAGCAGTACTTC	CASSLARDSVSYEQYF